This entry lists 6 T cell receptor beta chains sequenced from one sample in a study of T cells in Graves' hyperthyroidism and ophthalmopathy. Amplified TCR beta CDR3 regions came from RNA transcripts. HTBI primers were employed in a first-round RT-PCR of the TCR CDR3. TCRdb re-derived calls from the multiplex PCR reads in MiXCR, one entry per CDR3 protein. This sample has roughly 600,000 distinct CDR3 sequences, with more than 12% found just once. The sequencing sample was made of blood. The receptor set was obtained from a woman aged 45-65 years with Graves' ophthalmopathy.

In this sample, this clonotype turned up a few times. The chain uses TRBV6-1 and TRBJ2-7; D call uncertain. CDR1 and CDR2 from the germline V gene are MNHNS and SASEGT. Trimming took off 6 bases at V and 0 bases at J, with 12 bases between the two ends. The CDR3 contains 14 residues. The CDR3 DNA sequence: TGTGCCAGCAGCGCAGCCTTCTCCTCCTACGAGCAGTACTTC. Amino acid sequence: CASSAAFSSYEQYF.

This clonotype has just a few counts. The chain joins TRBV5-1 to TRBJ2-3; D not certain. Germline CDR1 reads SGHRS; CDR2 reads YFSETQ. Trimming left V 1 base short and J 2 bases short, with 8 bases between. The length of the CDR3 is 14 residues. The CDR3 reads CASSLSQSTDTQYF. CDR3 sequence (DNA): TGCGCCAGCAGCTTGAGCCAATCCACAGATACGCAGTATTTT.

A few counts support this clonotype. The chain recombines TRBV20-1 with TRBJ2-1; TRBD2 might be the D (6 bases). The germline V gene has CDR1 DFQATT and CDR2 SNEGSKA (reference sequence). V was trimmed by 8 bases and J by 4 bases, leaving 12 bases between them. The CDR3 loop spans 12 amino acids. The CDR3 nucleotides read TGCAGTATGCGCGGGAATTACAATGAGCAGTTCTTC. Translating it yields CSMRGNYNEQFF.

The rearrangement joins TRBV5-1 to TRBJ2-7; maybe TRBD2 (6 bases). V dropped 0 bases and J dropped 2 bases, with 12 bases sitting between them. The CDR3 is made up of 15 amino acids. The germline gives CDR1 SGHRS, CDR2 YFSETQ. CDR3 nucleotide sequence: TGCGCCAGCAGCTTGGTGGGAGGTATTCCCTACGAGCAGTACTTC. The encoded protein is CASSLVGGIPYEQYF. Variable domain in full (rest from reference TRBV5-1 and TRBJ2-7): KAGVTQTPRYLIKTRGQQVTLSCSPISGHRSVSWYQQTPGQGLQFLFEYFSETQRNKGNFPGRFSGRQFSNSRSEMNVSTLELGDSALYLCASSLVGGIPYEQYFGPGTRLTVT.

The table lists this clonotype with a few counts. The rearrangement uses TRBV6-1 and TRBJ1-5, with D unclear. The CDR3 runs to 13 residues. Germline V gene sequence: CDR1 MNHNS, CDR2 SASEGT. The V and J ends lost 6 bases and 0 bases respectively, with 6 bases between them. The CDR3 sequence: CASRIYSNQPQHF. The CDR3 DNA follows: TGTGCCAGCAGAATTTATAGCAATCAGCCCCAGCATTTT.

In regard to this clonotype: A single base separates this from a much larger clone, so it may be a read error. The gene calls are TRBV28 and TRBJ2-7, with TRBD2 identical over 16 bases. The V gene end was trimmed by 7 bases and the J gene end by 6 bases; junction bases not matched to a gene: 3. CDR3 length: 14 amino acids. CDR1 MDHEN and CDR2 SYDVKM come from the germline V gene. The CDR3 reads CASNGTSGRGEQYF. In DNA, the CDR3 is TGTGCCAGCAACGGGACTAGCGGGAGGGGCGAGCAGTACTTC.